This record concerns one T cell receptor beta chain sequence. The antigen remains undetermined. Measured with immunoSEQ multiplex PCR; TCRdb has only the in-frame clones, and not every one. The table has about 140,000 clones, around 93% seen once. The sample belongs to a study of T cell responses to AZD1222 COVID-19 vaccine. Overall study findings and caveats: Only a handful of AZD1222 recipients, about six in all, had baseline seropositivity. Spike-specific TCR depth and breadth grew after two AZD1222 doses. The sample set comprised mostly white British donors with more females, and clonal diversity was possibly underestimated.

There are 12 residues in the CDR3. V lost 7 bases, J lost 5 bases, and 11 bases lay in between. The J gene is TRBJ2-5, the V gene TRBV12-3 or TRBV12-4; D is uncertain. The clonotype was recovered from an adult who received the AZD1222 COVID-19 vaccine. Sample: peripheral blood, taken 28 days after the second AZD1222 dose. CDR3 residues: CASNAAMETQYF. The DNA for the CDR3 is TGTGCCAGCAACGCTGCGATGGAGACCCAGTACTTC.